This is a list of T cell receptor beta chains from one sample in a study of cytomegalovirus exposure and HLA in healthy donors. Only in-frame clones appear in the TCRdb table, and some are missing; sequencing was by immunoSEQ multiplex PCR. The table lists around 140,000 clones, roughly 73% of them singletons. Sequencing was done on a sample of PBMCs. These receptors were taken from a male donor in good health and CMV-seronegative. Both conserved end residues are part of each CDR3.

CDR3 length,V gene,CDR3 protein
14,TRBV6-1,CASSVKLAPYEQYF
14,TRBV7-2,CASSLGNSGYGYTF
16,TRBV2,CASREGGAGGTDTQYF
18,TRBV19,CASSIRHTSGGNTDTQYF
15,TRBV6-5,CASSPLGLTGEKLFF
18,TRBV4-3,CASSQEYAMGQGGTEAFF
14,TRBV5-1,CASSLQGESEKLFF
16,TRBV5-4,CASSKTSGGSYNEQFF
18,TRBV5-8,CASSRLIYQGASGNTIYF
15,TRBV5-1,CASSLTHTGDYEQYF
15,TRBV11-2,CASSSIRGNTGELFF
15,TRBV7-7,CASSLYGLEEETQYF
16,TRBV6-6,CASSLLTGIDTGELFF
12,TRBV30,CAWSPSTDTQYF
15,TRBV4-3,CASSQDTYSGNTIYF
13,TRBV6-1,CASSEKGRHEQYF
12,TRBV7-9,CSSSKSGGEGYF
11,TRBV2,CASGGPETQYF
15,TRBV29-1,CSVEVVGQGGYGYTF
14,TRBV10-3,CAISGLEGNSPLHF
16,TRBV5-4,CASSLEGSREADTQYF
15,TRBV6-5,CASSYDGVGGTEAFF
15,TRBV5-4,CASSTPDRAQETQYF
15,TRBV19,CASSLRIVAGEKLFF